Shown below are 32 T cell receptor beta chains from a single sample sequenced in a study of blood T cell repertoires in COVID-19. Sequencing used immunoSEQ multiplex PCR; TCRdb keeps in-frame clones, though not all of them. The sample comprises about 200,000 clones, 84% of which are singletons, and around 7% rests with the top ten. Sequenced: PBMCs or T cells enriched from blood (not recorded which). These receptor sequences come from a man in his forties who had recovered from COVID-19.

The CDR3 is CASSQDGAYEQYF. CDR3 nucleotides: TGTGCCAGCAGCCAAGACGGAGCTTATGAGCAGTACTTC. The chain has TRBV7-8 and TRBJ2-7; no clear D gene. CDR3 length equals 13 residues. Germline CDR1 is SGHVS and CDR2 is FQNEAQ. Trimming stripped 5 bases from V and 7 bases from J, with 15 bases between. Filled out from reference TRBV7-8 and TRBJ2-7, the complete variable domain reads GAGVSQSPRYKVAKRGQDVALRCDPISGHVSLFWYQQALGQGPEFLTYFQNEAQLDKSGLPSDRFFAERPEGSVSTLKIQRTQQEDSAVYLCASSQDGAYEQYFGPGTRLTVT.

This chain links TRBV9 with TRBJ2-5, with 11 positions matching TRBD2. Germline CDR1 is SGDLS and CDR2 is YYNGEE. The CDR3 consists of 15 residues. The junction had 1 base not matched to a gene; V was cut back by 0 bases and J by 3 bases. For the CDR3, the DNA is TGTGCCAGCAGCGTAGCTAGCGGGGGGAAAGAGACCCAGTACTTC. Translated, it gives CASSVASGGKETQYF.

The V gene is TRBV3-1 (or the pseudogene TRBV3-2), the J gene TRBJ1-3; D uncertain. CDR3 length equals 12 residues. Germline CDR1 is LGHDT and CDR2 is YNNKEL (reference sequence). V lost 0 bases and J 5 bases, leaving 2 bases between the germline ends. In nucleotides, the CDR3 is TGTGCCAGCAGCCAAGACAGAAACACCATATATTTT. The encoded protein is CASSQDRNTIYF.

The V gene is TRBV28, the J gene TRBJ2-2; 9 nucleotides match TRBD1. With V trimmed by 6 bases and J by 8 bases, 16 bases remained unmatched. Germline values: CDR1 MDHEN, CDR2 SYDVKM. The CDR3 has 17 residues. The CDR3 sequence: CASSTSRGQGRAGELFF. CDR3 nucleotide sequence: TGTGCCAGCAGCACCTCCCGGGGACAGGGAAGAGCGGGGGAGCTGTTTTTT.

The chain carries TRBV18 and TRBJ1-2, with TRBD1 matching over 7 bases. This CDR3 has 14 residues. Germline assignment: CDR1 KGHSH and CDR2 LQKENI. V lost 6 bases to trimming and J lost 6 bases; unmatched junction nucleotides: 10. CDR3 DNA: TGTGCCAGCTCCGACCAAAGGGGACAGAATGGCTACACCTTC. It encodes CASSDQRGQNGYTF.

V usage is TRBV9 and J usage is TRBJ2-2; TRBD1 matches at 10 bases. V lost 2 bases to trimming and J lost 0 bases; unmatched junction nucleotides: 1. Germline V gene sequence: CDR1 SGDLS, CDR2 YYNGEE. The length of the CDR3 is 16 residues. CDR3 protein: CASSVTGGANTGELFF. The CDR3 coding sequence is TGTGCCAGCAGCGTGACAGGGGGCGCGAACACCGGGGAGCTGTTTTTT.

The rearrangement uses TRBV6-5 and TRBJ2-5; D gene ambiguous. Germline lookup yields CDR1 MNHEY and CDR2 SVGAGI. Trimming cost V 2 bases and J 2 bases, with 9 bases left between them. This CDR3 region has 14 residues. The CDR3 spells CASSYVGLQETQYF. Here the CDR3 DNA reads TGTGCCAGCAGTTACGTGGGCTTACAAGAGACCCAGTACTTC.

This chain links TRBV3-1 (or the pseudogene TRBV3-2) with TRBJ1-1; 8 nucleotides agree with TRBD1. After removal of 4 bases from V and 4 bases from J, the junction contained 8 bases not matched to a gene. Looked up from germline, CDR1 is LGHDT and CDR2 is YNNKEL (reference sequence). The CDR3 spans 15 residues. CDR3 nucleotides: TGTGCCAGCAGCCGAGGACAGGGAGAGGGCACTGAAGCTTTCTTT. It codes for CASSRGQGEGTEAFF.

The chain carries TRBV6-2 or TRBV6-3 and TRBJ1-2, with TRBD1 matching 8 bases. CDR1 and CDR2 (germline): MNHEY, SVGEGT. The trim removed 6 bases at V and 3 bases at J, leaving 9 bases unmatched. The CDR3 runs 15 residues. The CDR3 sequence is CASSRGRQGHYGYTF. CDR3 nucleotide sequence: TGTGCCAGCAGCCGTGGAAGACAGGGGCACTATGGCTACACCTTC.

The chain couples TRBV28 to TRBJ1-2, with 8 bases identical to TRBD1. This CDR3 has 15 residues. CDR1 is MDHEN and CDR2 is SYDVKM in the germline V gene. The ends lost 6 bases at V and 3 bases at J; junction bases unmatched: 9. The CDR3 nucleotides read TGTGCCAGCAGACCCGGACAGGGAGTGTACTATGGCTACACCTTC. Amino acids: CASRPGQGVYYGYTF.

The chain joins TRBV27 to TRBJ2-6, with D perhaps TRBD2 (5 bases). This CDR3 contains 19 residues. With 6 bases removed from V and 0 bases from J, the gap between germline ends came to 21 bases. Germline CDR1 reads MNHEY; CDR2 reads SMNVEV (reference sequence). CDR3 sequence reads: CASSRLWLYEGSGANVLTF. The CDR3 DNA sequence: TGTGCCAGCAGCCGTTTATGGTTGTATGAGGGCTCTGGGGCCAACGTCCTGACTTTC.

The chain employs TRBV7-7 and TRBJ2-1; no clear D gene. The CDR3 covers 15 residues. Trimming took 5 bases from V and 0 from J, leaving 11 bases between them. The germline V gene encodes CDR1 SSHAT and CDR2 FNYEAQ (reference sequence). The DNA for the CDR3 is TGTGCCAGCAGCCCCCTTGTAGCCTCCTACAATGAGCAGTTCTTC. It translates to CASSPLVASYNEQFF.

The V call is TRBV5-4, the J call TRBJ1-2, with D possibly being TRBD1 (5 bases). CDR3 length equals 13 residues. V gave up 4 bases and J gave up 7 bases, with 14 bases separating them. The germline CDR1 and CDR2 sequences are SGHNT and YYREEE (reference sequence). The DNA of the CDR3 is TGTGCCAGCAGCACCCACCAGGGAGGTGGCTACACCTTC. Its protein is CASSTHQGGGYTF.

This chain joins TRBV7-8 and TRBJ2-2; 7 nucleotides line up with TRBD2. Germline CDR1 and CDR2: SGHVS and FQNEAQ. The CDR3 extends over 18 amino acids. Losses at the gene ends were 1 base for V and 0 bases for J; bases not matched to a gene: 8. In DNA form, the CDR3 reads TGTGCCAGCAGCTTAGGAGTTGGCGGGGGACCGAACACCGGGGAGCTGTTTTTT. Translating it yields CASSLGVGGGPNTGELFF.

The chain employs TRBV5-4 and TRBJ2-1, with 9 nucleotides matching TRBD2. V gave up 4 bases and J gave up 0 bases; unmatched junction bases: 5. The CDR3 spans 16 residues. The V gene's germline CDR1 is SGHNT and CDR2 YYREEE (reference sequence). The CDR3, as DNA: TGTGCCAGCAGCCCACTTAGCGGGAGCTCCTACAATGAGCAGTTCTTC. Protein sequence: CASSPLSGSSYNEQFF. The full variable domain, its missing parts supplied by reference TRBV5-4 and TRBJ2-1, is ETGVTQSPTHLIKTRGQQVTLRCSSQSGHNTVSWYQQALGQGPQFIFQYYREEENGRGNFPPRFSGLQFPNYSSELNVNALELDDSALYLCASSPLSGSSYNEQFFGPGTRLTVL.

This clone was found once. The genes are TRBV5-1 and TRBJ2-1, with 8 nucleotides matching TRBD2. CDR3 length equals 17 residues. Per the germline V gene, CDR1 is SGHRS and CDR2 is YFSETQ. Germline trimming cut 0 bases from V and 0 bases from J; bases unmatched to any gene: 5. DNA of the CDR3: TGCGCCAGCAGCTTGGGAGCGGGGGTGCCCTCCTACAATGAGCAGTTCTTC. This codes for CASSLGAGVPSYNEQFF.

Here the CDR3 DNA reads TGTGCCAGCAGGATAGGAGGCGGGGGGGCCCCCGGGGAGCTGTTTTTT. Protein product: CASRIGGGGAPGELFF. The rearrangement links TRBV11-1 to TRBJ2-2, with 9 bases lining up with TRBD2. V trimming: 6 bases; J trimming: 6 bases; junction bases outside the gene matches: 11. The CDR3 loop spans 16 amino acids. The germline V gene encodes CDR1 SGHAT and CDR2 FQDESV (reference sequence).

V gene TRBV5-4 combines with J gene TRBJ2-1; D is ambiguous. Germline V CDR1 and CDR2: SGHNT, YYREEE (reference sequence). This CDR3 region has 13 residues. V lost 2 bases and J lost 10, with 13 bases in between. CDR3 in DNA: TGTGCCAGCAGCTTCGACTCCGACCGGGAGCAGTTCTTC. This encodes CASSFDSDREQFF.

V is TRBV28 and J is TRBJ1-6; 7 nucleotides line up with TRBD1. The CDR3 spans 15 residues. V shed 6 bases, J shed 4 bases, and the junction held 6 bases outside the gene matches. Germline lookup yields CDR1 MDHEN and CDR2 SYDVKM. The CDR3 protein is CASRRGQSYNSPLHF. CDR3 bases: TGTGCCAGCAGGCGGGGACAGTCTTATAATTCACCCCTCCACTTT.

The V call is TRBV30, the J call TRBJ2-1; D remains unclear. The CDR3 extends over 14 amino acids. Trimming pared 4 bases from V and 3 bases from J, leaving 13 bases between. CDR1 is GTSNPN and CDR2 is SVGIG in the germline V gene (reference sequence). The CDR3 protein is CAWMIESHYNEQFF. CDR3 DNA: TGTGCCTGGATGATAGAATCGCACTACAATGAGCAGTTCTTC. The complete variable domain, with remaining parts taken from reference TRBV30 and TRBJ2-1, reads SQTIHQWPATLVQPVGSPLSLECTVEGTSNPNLYWYRQAAGRGLQLLFYSVGIGQISSEVPQNLSASRPQDRQFILSSKKLLLSDSGFYLCAWMIESHYNEQFFGPGTRLTVL.

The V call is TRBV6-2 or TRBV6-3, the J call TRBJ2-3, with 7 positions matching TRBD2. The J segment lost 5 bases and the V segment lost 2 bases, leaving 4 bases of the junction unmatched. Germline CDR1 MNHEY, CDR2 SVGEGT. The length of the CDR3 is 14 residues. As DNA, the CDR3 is TGTGCCAGCAGTTACAGGGACTACCGAGATACGCAGTATTTT. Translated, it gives CASSYRDYRDTQYF.

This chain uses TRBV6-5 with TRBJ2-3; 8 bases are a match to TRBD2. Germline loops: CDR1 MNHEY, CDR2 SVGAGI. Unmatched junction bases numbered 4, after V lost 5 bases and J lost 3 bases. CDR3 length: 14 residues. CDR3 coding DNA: TGTGCCAGCAGTCTCGGGGGGGGAACAGATACGCAGTATTTT. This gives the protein CASSLGGGTDTQYF.

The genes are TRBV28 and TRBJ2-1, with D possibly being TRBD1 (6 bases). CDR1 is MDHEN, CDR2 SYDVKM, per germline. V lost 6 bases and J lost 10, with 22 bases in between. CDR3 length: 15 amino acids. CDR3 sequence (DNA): TGTGCCAGCAGGTCTTCCCGAGGGGGACGAAGCGAGCAGTTCTTC. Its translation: CASRSSRGGRSEQFF.

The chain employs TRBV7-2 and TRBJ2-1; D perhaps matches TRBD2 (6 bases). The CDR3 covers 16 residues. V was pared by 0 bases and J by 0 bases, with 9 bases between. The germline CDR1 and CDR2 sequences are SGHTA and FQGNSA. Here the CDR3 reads CASSLAGGNSYNEQFF. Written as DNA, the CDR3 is TGTGCCAGCAGCTTAGCGGGCGGGAACTCCTACAATGAGCAGTTCTTC.

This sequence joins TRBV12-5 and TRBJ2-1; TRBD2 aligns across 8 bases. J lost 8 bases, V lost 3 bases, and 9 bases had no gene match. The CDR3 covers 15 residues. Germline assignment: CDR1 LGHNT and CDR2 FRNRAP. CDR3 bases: TGTGCTAGTGGTTTATTGGACGGGGGGGCGGATGAGCAGTTCTTC. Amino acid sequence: CASGLLDGGADEQFF.

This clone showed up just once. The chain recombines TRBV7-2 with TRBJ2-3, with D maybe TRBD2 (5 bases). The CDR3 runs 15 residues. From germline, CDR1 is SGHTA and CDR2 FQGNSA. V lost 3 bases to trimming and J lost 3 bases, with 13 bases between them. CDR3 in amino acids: CASSFLGLATDTQYF. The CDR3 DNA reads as TGTGCCAGCAGCTTCCTCGGGCTAGCAACAGATACGCAGTATTTT.

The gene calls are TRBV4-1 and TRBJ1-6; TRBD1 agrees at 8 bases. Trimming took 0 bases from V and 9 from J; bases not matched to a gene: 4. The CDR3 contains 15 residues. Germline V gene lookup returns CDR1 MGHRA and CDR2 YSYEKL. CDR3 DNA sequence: TGCGCCAGCAGCCAAGATGACAGGGGACGTTCACCCCTCCACTTT. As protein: CASSQDDRGRSPLHF.

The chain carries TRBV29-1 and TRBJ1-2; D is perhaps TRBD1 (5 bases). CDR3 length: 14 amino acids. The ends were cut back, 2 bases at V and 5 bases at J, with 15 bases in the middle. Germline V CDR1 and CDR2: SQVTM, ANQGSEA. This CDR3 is CSVELMGGAYGYTF. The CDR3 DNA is TGCAGCGTTGAATTGATGGGTGGGGCTTATGGCTACACCTTC.

The CDR3 protein is CATKPGTATLLANTGELFF. The CDR3 DNA reads as TGTGCCACAAAACCCGGGACAGCTACTCTCCTCGCGAACACCGGGGAGCTGTTTTTT. This chain joins TRBV15 and TRBJ2-2; 7 bases agree with TRBD1. Germline V gene lookup returns CDR1 LNHNV and CDR2 YYDKDF (reference sequence). The length of the CDR3 is 19 residues. The V and J ends lost 9 bases and 0 bases, in that order; junction bases with no gene match: 19.

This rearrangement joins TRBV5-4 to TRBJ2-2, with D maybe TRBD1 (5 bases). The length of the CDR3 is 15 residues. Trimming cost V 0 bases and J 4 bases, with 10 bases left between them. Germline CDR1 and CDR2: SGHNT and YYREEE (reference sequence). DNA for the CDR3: TGTGCCAGCAGCTTGGGGCAGGGCGGCACCGGGGAGCTGTTTTTT. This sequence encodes CASSLGQGGTGELFF.

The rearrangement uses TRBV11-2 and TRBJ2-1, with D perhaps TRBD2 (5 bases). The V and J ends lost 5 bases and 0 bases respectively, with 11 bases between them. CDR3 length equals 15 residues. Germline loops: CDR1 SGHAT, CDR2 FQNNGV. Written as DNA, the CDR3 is TGTGCCAGCAGCCGCCTTACTAGCTCCTACAATGAGCAGTTCTTC. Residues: CASSRLTSSYNEQFF.

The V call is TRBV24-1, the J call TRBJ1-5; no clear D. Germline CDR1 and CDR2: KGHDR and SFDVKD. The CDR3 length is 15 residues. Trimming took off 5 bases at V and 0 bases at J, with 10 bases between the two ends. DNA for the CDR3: TGTGCCACCAGTGGCGGAGGCGATAGCAATCAGCCCCAGCATTTT. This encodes CATSGGGDSNQPQHF.